What follows describes a single TCR beta chain. Antigen unknown. Germline CDR1 SGHRS, CDR2 YFSETQ. V was cut by 0 bases and J by 3 bases, with 13 bases left in between. The CDR3 sequence is 15 residues long. Clones were sequenced by immunoSEQ multiplex PCR, and TCRdb holds only the in-frame ones, with some missing. This sample has about 80,000 clones; roughly 80% occur once, and the top ten carry 0.45% to 0.55%. This specimen belongs to a study of T cell clones after liver transplantation. For the study at large: In this trial, immunosuppression withdrawal was attempted within 2 years of liver transplant. Post-transplant blood was tracked for graft-donor-reactive T cell clones identified in a pre-transplant mixed lymphocyte reaction.

Findings and caveats of the study: Graft donor-reactive T cells possibly entered the graft instead of undergoing deletion. In a couple of subjects, few donor cells limited the measurable donor-reactive repertoire.

The input for sequencing was CD4+ T cells from blood, taken 46 months after liver transplant. The chain recombines TRBV5-1 with TRBJ2-7; maybe TRBD1 (6 bases). This TCR came from a human patient who received a liver transplant. Some T cells could come from the graft donor. CDR3 bases: TGCGCCAGCAGCTTGGCAGGGGCCCCCAACTACGAGCAGTACTTC. Translating gives CASSLAGAPNYEQYF.